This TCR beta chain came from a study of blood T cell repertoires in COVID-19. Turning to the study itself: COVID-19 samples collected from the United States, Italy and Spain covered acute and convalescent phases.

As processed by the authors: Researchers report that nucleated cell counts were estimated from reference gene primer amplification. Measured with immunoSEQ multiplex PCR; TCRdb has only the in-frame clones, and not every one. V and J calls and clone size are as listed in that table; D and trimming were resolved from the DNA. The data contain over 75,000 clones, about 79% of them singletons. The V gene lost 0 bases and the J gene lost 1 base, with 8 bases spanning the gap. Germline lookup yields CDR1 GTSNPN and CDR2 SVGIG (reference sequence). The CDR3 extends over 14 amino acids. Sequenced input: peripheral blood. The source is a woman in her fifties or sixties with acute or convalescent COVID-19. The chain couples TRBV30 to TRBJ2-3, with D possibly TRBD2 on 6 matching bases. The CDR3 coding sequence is TGTGCCTGGAGTGTCAAGCGGGGCACAGATACGCAGTATTTT. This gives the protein CAWSVKRGTDTQYF.